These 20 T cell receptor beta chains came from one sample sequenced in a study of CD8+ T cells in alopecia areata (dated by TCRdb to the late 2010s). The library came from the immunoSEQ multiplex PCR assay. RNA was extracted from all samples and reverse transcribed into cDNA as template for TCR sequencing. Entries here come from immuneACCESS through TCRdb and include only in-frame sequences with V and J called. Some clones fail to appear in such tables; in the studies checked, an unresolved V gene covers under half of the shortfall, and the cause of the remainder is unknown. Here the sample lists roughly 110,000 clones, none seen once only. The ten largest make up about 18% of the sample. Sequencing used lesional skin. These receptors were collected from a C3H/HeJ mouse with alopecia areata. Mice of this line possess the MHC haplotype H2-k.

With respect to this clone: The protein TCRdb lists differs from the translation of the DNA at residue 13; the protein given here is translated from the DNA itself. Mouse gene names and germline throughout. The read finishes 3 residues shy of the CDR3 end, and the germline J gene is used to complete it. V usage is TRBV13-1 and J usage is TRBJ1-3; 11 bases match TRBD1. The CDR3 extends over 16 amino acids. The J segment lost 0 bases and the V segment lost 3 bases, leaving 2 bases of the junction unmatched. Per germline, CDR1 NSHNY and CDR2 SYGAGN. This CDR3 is CASSGTGGLSGNTLYF. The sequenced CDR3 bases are TGTGCCAGCAGTGGGACAGGGGGCCTTTCTGGAAATACG.

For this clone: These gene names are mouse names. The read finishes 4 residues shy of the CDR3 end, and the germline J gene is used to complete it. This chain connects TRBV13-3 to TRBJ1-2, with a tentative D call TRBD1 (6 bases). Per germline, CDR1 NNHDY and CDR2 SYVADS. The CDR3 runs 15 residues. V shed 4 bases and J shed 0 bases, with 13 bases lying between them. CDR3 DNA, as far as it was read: TGTGCCAGCAGTACAACAGGGAGGGCAAACTCC. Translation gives CASSTTGRANS. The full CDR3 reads CASSTTGRANSDYTF.

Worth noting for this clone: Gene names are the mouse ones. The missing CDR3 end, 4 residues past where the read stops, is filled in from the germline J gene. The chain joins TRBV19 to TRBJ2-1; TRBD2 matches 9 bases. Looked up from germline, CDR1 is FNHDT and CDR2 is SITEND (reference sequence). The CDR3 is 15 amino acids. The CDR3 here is CASSIGGGAGAEQFF. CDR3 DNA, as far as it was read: TGTGCCAGCAGTATAGGTGGGGGGGCGGGGGCT.

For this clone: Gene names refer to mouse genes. The CDR3 protein is CTCSADRLGTEVFF. The sequenced CDR3 bases are TGCACCTGCAGTGCAGATCGGTTGGGCACA. The genes are TRBV1 and TRBJ1-1; D is unresolved. The CDR3 extends 4 residues past the end of the read, so its final part is completed from the germline J gene. With 0 bases removed from V and 4 bases from J, the gap between germline ends came to 9 bases. The CDR3 runs to 14 residues. CDR1 is NSQYPW and CDR2 is LRSPGD in the germline V gene (reference sequence).

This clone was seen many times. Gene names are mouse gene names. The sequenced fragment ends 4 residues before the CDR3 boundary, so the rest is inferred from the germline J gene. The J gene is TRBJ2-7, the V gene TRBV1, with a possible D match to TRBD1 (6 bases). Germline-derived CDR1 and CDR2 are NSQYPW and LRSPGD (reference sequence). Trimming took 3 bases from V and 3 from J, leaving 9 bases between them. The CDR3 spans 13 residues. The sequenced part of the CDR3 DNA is TGCACCTGCAGTGCGCGGACAGACTAT. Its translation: CTCSARTDY. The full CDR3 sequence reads CTCSARTDYEQYF.

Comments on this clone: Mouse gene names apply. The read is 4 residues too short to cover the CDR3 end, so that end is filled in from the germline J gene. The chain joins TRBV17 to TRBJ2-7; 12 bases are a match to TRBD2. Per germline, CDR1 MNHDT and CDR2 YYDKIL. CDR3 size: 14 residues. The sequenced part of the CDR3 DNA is TGTGCTAGCAGTAGAAGGGACTGGGGGGAT. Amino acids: CASSRRDWGD. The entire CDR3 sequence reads CASSRRDWGDEQYF. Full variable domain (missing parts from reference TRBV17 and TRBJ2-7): DTTVKQNPRYKLARVGKPVNLICSQTMNHDTMYWYQKKPNQAPKLLLFYYDKILNREADTFEKFQSSRPNNSFCSLYIGSAGLEYSAMYLCASSRRDWGDEQYFGPGTRLTVL.

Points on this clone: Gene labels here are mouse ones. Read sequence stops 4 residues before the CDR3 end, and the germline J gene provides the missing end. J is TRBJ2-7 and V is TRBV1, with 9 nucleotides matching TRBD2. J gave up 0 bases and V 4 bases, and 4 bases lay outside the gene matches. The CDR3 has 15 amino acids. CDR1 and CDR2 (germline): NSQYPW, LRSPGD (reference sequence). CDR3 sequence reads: CTCSGTGASSYEQYF. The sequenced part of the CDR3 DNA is TGCACCTGCAGTGGGACTGGGGCCAGCTCCTAT.

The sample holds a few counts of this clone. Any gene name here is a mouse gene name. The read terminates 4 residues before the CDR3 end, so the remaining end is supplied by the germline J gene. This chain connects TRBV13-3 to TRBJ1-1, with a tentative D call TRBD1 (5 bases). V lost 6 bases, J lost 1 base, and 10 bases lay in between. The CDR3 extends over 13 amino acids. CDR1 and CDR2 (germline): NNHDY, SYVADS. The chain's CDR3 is CASTPQGNTEVFF. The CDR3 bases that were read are TGTGCCAGCACTCCCCAGGGGAACACA.

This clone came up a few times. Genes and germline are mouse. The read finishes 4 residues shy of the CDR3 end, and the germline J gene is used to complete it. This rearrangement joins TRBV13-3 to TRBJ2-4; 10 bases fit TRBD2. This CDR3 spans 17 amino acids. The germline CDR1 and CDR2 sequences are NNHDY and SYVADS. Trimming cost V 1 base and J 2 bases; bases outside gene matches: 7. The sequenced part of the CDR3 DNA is TGTGCCAGCAGTGATTTCTGGGGGGGCGTTAATCAAAAC. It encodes CASSDFWGGVNQN. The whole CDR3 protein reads CASSDFWGGVNQNTLYF.

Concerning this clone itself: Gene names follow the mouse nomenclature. The sequenced CDR3 bases are TGCACCTGCAGGGGGGGGACAGGGACCTAT. It is translated as CTCRGGTGTY. The CDR3, in full, reads CTCRGGTGTYEQYF. The genes are TRBV1 and TRBJ2-7, with TRBD1 matching 9 bases. The read terminates 4 residues ahead of where the CDR3 ends, so the germline J gene completes it. Germline V gene sequence: CDR1 NSQYPW, CDR2 LRSPGD (reference sequence). The junction had 5 bases not matched to a gene; V was cut back by 6 bases and J by 2 bases. CDR3 size: 14 residues.

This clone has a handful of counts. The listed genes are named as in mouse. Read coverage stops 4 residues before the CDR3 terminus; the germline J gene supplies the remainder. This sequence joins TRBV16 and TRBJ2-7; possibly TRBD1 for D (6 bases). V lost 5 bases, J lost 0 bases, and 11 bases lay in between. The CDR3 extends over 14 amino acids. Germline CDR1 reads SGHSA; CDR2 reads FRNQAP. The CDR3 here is CASSPDSPSYEQYF. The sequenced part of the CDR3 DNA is TGTGCAAGCAGCCCGGACAGTCCCTCCTAT.

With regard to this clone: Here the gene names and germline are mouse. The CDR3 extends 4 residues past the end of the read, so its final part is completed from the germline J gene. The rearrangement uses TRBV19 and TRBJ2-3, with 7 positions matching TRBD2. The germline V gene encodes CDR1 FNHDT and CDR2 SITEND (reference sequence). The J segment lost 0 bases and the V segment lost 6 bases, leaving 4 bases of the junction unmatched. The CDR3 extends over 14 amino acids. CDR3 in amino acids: CASKTGNSAETLYF. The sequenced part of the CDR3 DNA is TGTGCCAGCAAGACTGGGAATAGTGCAGAA. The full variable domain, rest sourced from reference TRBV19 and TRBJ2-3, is GGIITQTPKFLIGQEGQKLTLKCQQNFNHDTMYWYRQDSGKGLRLIYYSITENDLQKGDLSEGYDASREKKSSFSLTVTSAQKNEMAVFLCASKTGNSAETLYFGSGTRLTVL.

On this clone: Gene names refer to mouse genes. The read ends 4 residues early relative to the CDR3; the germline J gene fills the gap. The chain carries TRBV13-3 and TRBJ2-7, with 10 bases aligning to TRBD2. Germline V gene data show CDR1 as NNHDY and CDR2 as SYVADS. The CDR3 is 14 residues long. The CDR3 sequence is CASSPTGGTYEQYF. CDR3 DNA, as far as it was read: TGTGCCAGCAGCCCGACTGGGGGGACATAT.

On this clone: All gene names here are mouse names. The part of the CDR3 DNA that was read is TGTGCTAGCAGTAGAGAGTCAGTTAACTATGCT. Its translation is CASSRESVNYA. The entire CDR3 protein reads CASSRESVNYAEQFF. This sequence joins TRBV17 and TRBJ2-1; D unclear. The sequenced fragment ends 4 residues before the CDR3 boundary, so the rest is inferred from the germline J gene. V was pared by 0 bases and J by 0 bases, with 6 bases between. In germline, CDR1 is MNHDT, CDR2 YYDKIL. The CDR3 is 15 amino acids.

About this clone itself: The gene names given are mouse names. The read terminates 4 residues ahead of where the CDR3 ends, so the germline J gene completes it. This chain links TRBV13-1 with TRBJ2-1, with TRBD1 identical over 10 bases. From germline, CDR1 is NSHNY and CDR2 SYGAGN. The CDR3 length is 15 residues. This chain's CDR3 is CASSDRQGARAEQFF. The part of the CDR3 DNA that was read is TGTGCCAGCAGTGATCGACAGGGGGCGAGGGCT.

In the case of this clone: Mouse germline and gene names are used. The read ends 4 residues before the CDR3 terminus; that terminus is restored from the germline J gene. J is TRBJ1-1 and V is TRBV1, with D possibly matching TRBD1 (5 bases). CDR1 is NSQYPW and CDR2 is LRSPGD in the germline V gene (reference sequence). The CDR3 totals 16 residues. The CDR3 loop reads CTCSADQRTGGGEVFF. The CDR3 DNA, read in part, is TGCACCTGCAGTGCAGATCAGAGGACTGGGGGTGGA.

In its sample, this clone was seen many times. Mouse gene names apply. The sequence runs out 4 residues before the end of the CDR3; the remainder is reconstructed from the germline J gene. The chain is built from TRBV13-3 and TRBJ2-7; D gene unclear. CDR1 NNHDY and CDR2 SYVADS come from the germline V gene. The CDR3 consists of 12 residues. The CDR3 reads CASSVQKYEQYF. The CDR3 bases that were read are TGTGCCAGCAGCGTTCAGAAATAT.

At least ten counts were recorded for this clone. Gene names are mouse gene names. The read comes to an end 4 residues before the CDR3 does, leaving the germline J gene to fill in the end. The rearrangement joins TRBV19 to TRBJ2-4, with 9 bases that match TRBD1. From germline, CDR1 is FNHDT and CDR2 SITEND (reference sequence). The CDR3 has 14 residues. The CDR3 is CASSIPGQGNTLYF. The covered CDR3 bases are TGTGCCAGCAGTATCCCGGGACAGGGAAAC.

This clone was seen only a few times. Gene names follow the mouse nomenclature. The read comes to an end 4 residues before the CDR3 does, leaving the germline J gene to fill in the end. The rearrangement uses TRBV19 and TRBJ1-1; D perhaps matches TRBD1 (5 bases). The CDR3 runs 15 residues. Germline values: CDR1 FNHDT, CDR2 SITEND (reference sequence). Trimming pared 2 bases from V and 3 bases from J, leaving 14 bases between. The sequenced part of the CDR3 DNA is TGTGCCAGCAGTATCTCCCAGGGAGGGGACACA. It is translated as CASSISQGGDT. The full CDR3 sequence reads CASSISQGGDTEVFF.

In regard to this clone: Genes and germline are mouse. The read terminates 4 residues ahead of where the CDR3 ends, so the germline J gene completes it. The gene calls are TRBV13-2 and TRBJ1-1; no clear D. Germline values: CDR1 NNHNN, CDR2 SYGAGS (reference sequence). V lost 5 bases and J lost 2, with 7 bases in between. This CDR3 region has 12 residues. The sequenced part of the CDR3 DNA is TGTGCCAGCGGCACTAACAACACA. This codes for CASGTNNT. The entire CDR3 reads CASGTNNTEVFF.